Presented here are 19 T cell receptor beta chains from one specimen sequenced in a study of T cells in Graves' hyperthyroidism and ophthalmopathy. TCR beta CDR3 regions were amplified from RNA transcripts. A first-round RT-PCR of the TCR CDR3 used the HTBI primer set. Via MiXCR, TCRdb re-called the multiplex PCR reads, giving one row per CDR3 protein. The sample lists about 290,000 distinct CDR3 sequences, roughly 13% occurring once. Sequencing was carried out using blood. The source of these receptors is a woman aged 25-40 years with Graves' hyperthyroidism that later progressed to Graves' ophthalmopathy.

CDR3 region: CAWSLIEDTIYF. The CDR3 region has the DNA TGTGCCTGGAGCCTGATTGAGGACACCATATATTTT. The chain uses TRBV30 and TRBJ1-3, with no clear D. Trimming shortened V by 3 bases and J by 8 bases, and 11 bases separated the two germline ends. Germline lookup yields CDR1 GTSNPN and CDR2 SVGIG (reference sequence). There are 12 residues in the CDR3.

The chain uses TRBV3-1 and TRBJ2-7, with 8 bases matching TRBD2. V lost 3 bases and J lost 4; bases outside the gene matches: 5. The CDR3 contains 14 residues. From germline, CDR1 is LGHDT and CDR2 YNNKEL (reference sequence). The CDR3 protein is CASSQRGAIYEQYF. The DNA for the CDR3 is TGTGCCAGCAGCCAGCGGGGGGCTATTTACGAGCAGTACTTC.

This clonotype was found many times. V gene TRBV28 combines with J gene TRBJ2-1, with D possibly being TRBD2 (7 bases). The germline V gene encodes CDR1 MDHEN and CDR2 SYDVKM. CDR3 length: 14 residues. Trimming stripped 3 bases from V and 9 bases from J, with 15 bases between. For the CDR3, the DNA is TGTGCCAGCAGTTTGTCTTTAGGGGGGGTTGAGCAGTTCTTC. This translates into CASSLSLGGVEQFF.

The rearrangement links TRBV20-1 to TRBJ2-3, with TRBD2 identical over 13 bases. V was pared by 3 bases and J by 3 bases, with 6 bases of the junction left unmatched. Germline CDR1 DFQATT, CDR2 SNEGSKA (reference sequence). CDR3 size: 16 residues. CDR3 region: CSARGGLAGETDTQYF. The CDR3 DNA sequence: TGCAGTGCTAGGGGTGGACTAGCGGGAGAAACAGATACGCAGTATTTT.

This clonotype was counted ten times or more. The DNA for the CDR3 is TGTGCCAGCAGTTTTATCGGGGGGAACACTGAAGCTTTCTTT. Translated, it gives CASSFIGGNTEAFF. The chain joins TRBV28 to TRBJ1-1, with D maybe TRBD1 (5 bases). The CDR3 loop spans 14 amino acids. In germline, CDR1 is MDHEN, CDR2 SYDVKM. The V end lost 3 bases, the J end lost 1 base, and 9 bases lay between the germline ends.

The J gene is TRBJ1-1, the V gene TRBV20-1; possible D gene TRBD1, 5 bases. The CDR3 runs to 14 residues. Trimming shortened V by 6 bases and J by 5 bases, and 19 bases separated the two germline ends. Germline assignment: CDR1 DFQATT and CDR2 SNEGSKA (reference sequence). This CDR3 reads CSAPGTALLTEAFF. The CDR3 bases are TGCAGTGCGCCCGGGACGGCCCTTCTGACTGAAGCTTTCTTT.

At least ten counts were recorded for this clonotype. The V and J genes are TRBV5-1 and TRBJ2-3; the match to TRBD2 covers 11 bases. The germline CDR1 and CDR2 sequences are SGHRS and YFSETQ. The CDR3 has 15 residues. The J segment lost 6 bases and the V segment lost 0 bases, leaving 3 bases of the junction unmatched. In DNA, the CDR3 is TGCGCCAGCAGCTTGGCCGCTAGCGGGAGGGATACGCAGTATTTT. Translating gives CASSLAASGRDTQYF.

This clonotype was seen ten or more times. This chain joins TRBV18 and TRBJ2-7; 11 bases are a match to TRBD1. The CDR3 has 14 residues. Germline values: CDR1 KGHSH, CDR2 LQKENI. J lost 7 bases, V lost 3 bases, and 5 bases had no gene match. The CDR3 is CASSPGQGAQEQYF. CDR3 DNA: TGTGCCAGCTCACCCGGACAGGGGGCGCAGGAGCAGTACTTC.

This clonotype was seen only a few times. The CDR3 sequence: CASSQGYGETGTNPVWNTEAFF. The CDR3 DNA reads as TGTGCCAGCAGCCAAGGATATGGCGAGACAGGGACGAATCCCGTTTGGAACACTGAAGCTTTCTTT. This chain connects TRBV4-2 to TRBJ1-1; 7 bases match TRBD1. Germline CDR1 reads LGHNA; CDR2 reads YNFKEQ. Trimming at V came to 1 base and at J to 1 base, leaving 24 bases not matched to a gene. This CDR3 has 22 residues.

The table lists this clonotype with a few counts. The chain links TRBV11-3 to TRBJ2-7; TRBD1 agrees at 9 bases. Germline V gene lookup returns CDR1 SGHNT and CDR2 YENEEA. V lost 4 bases and J lost 6; bases outside the gene matches: 7. This CDR3 is 14 amino acids long. For the CDR3, the DNA is TGTGCCAGCAGCTCCGGGACAGGGACGGGCGAGCAGTACTTC. This sequence encodes CASSSGTGTGEQYF.

This clonotype was seen at least ten times. The chain is built from TRBV12-3 or TRBV12-4 and TRBJ2-4; TRBD2 is a possible D gene (6 bases). This CDR3 has 15 amino acids. Trimming took 2 bases from V and 3 from J, leaving 11 bases between them. The CDR3 region has the DNA TGTGCCAGCAGTTTACGGGGGAGTGACAAAAACATTCAGTACTTC. Translated, it gives CASSLRGSDKNIQYF.

In the case of this clonotype: This may arise from a read error, as a much more abundant clone is one base away. This chain links TRBV7-6 with TRBJ2-7; the match to TRBD2 covers 12 bases. Germline values: CDR1 SGHVS, CDR2 FNYEAQ. This CDR3 comprises 14 residues. For the CDR3, the DNA is TGTGTCAGCAGCTCTCGGACTAGCGGGAACGAGCAGTACTTC. Its translation: CVSSSRTSGNEQYF.

This clonotype was seen many times. This chain connects TRBV6-1 to TRBJ1-2; D is perhaps TRBD1 (6 bases). The V gene lost 5 bases and the J gene lost 5 bases, with 15 bases spanning the gap. The germline V gene encodes CDR1 MNHNS and CDR2 SASEGT. The CDR3 has 14 residues. The CDR3 nucleotides are TGTGCCAGCAGTTCAAGAGGGGGAGGTTATGGCTACACCTTC. This encodes CASSSRGGGYGYTF.

This rearrangement joins TRBV9 to TRBJ2-1, with 10 bases lining up with TRBD2. J lost 4 bases, V lost 2 bases, and 12 bases had no gene match. The CDR3 covers 18 residues. Germline V lookup: CDR1 SGDLS, CDR2 YYNGEE. The CDR3 loop is CASSVSQTLAGVYNEQFF. The CDR3 DNA is TGTGCCAGCAGCGTTTCCCAGACCCTAGCGGGGGTTTACAATGAGCAGTTCTTC.

This clonotype was observed many times. The chain employs TRBV28 and TRBJ2-3, with 8 bases fitting TRBD2. With 4 bases clipped from V and 1 base from J, the junction kept 4 bases outside the gene matches. CDR3 length: 15 amino acids. Germline CDR1 is MDHEN and CDR2 is SYDVKM. The CDR3 DNA is TGTGCCAGCAGTTCCCCCGGGGGGGGCACAGATACGCAGTATTTT. It yields the protein CASSSPGGGTDTQYF.

The sample holds a few counts of this clonotype. The chain uses TRBV7-9 and TRBJ1-3, with a possible D match to TRBD1 (5 bases). Germline CDR1 reads SEHNR; CDR2 reads FQNEAQ (reference sequence). The CDR3 sequence is 16 residues long. The V end lost 5 bases, the J end lost 3 bases, and 17 bases lay between the germline ends. CDR3 sequence: CASSPSRGHGGNTIYF. In DNA, the CDR3 is TGTGCCAGCAGCCCAAGTCGGGGCCATGGTGGAAACACCATATATTTT.

This clonotype was observed many times. This rearrangement joins TRBV5-1 to TRBJ1-1; D possibly corresponds to TRBD1 (5 bases). This CDR3 has 16 residues. Per germline, CDR1 SGHRS and CDR2 YFSETQ. V was trimmed by 3 bases and J by 3 bases, leaving 18 bases between them. The chain's CDR3 is CASSSARGPRDTEAFF. Written as DNA, the CDR3 is TGCGCCAGCAGCTCCGCAAGGGGCCCCCGGGACACTGAAGCTTTCTTT. The full variable domain, completed using reference TRBV5-1 and TRBJ1-1, is KAGVTQTPRYLIKTRGQQVTLSCSPISGHRSVSWYQQTPGQGLQFLFEYFSETQRNKGNFPGRFSGRQFSNSRSEMNVSTLELGDSALYLCASSSARGPRDTEAFFGQGTRLTVV.

The chain employs TRBV28 and TRBJ1-5; 7 bases agree with TRBD1. Germline values: CDR1 MDHEN, CDR2 SYDVKM. The J segment lost 3 bases and the V segment lost 7 bases, leaving 6 bases of the junction unmatched. The CDR3 is 14 residues long. This CDR3 reads CASTIDRVNQPQHF. In DNA form, the CDR3 reads TGTGCCAGCACCATAGACAGGGTCAATCAGCCCCAGCATTTT. Full variable domain (remainder filled in from reference TRBV28 and TRBJ1-5): DVKVTQSSRYLVKRTGEKVFLECVQDMDHENMFWYRQDPGLGLRLIYFSYDVKMKEKGDIPEGYSVSREKKERFSLILESASTNQTSMYLCASTIDRVNQPQHFGDGTRLSIL.

This clonotype was seen only a few times. The chain carries TRBV7-6 and TRBJ2-7; TRBD2 matches at 9 bases. Germline values: CDR1 SGHVS, CDR2 FNYEAQ. CDR3 length: 16 amino acids. The J segment lost 6 bases and the V segment lost 0 bases, leaving 9 bases of the junction unmatched. Here the CDR3 DNA reads TGTGCCAGCAGCTTAGCCCCCGGGGGGACTAGCTCCGAGCAGTACTTC. It is translated as CASSLAPGGTSSEQYF.